This T cell receptor beta chain was obtained from a study of somatic mutations in cytotoxic T cells in rheumatoid arthritis. The assay was immunoSEQ multiplex PCR, and TCRdb's table has in-frame clones only and misses some. The sample holds about 10,000 clones; around 82% are singletons and the top ten take approximately 19%. From germline, CDR1 is PRHDT and CDR2 FYEKMQ (reference sequence). This CDR3 is built from 16 residues. Trimming removed 3 bases from V and 3 bases from J; junction bases left unmatched: 5. The rearrangement joins TRBV13 to TRBJ2-1; 10 bases fit TRBD1. The clonotype comes from a woman in her forties or fifties in good health. Specimen: CD8+ T cells sorted from blood. This CDR3 is CASSLGQGLFYNEQFF. In nucleotides, the CDR3 is TGTGCCAGCAGCTTGGGACAGGGGCTTTTCTACAATGAGCAGTTCTTC.